This T cell receptor beta chain comes out of a study of breast tumors, draining lymph nodes, adjacent tissues. Whole-study findings and limits: Tumor T cell lymph node origin was a supported hypothesis, not proven. Tumors had less TCR diversity than lymph nodes, more than nontumor tissue. Luminal-like breast cancer showed significantly greater tumor-nontumor repertoire similarity than basal-like breast cancer did.

Germline trimming cut 0 bases from V and 4 bases from J; bases unmatched to any gene: 5. CDR3 length equals 15 residues. Germline lookup yields CDR1 MGHRA and CDR2 YSYEKL. As to this clonotype: Its antigen is still unknown.

TCRdb itself ran the multiplex PCR reads through MiXCR, one entry per CDR3 protein. Of 47,000 or so distinct CDR3 sequences in the sample, about 21% were seen once. The sequenced sample was breast tumor tissue. V and J are TRBV4-1 and TRBJ1-1, with TRBD1 matching 7 bases. This TCR was sampled from a female donor with breast cancer. Some clones in this sample may be carry-over from other donors' samples. CDR3 nucleotide sequence: TGCGCCAGCAGCCAAGATCGGACAGGAGGCACTGAAGCTTTCTTT. Translated: CASSQDRTGGTEAFF.